The sequence of this TCR beta chain was determined in a study of response to subunit inactivated influenza vaccine. This clonotype turned up a few times. The germline V gene has CDR1 DFQATT and CDR2 SNEGSKA (reference sequence). Trimming cost V 0 bases and J 3 bases, with 12 bases left between them. CDR3 length equals 14 residues. TCRdb reprocessed the RT-PCR reads via MiXCR and lists one record per CDR3 protein. In the table there are about 480,000 distinct CDR3 sequences, approximately 11% of which are singletons. The chain has TRBV20-1 and TRBJ2-7; the D gene is possibly TRBD2 (5 bases). The TCR sequence derives from a man aged 45-65 years who received an inactivated influenza vaccine. The starting material was PBMCs from blood, obtained about 6 weeks after vaccination. This chain's CDR3 is CSARDRGEGYEQYF. The CDR3 bases are TGCAGTGCTAGAGATCGGGGTGAAGGCTACGAGCAGTACTTC.